Presented here are 24 T cell receptor beta chains from one specimen sequenced in a study of human T cells and chemical hapten exposure (dated by TCRdb to the early 2020s). Explained via the paper, the time point label denotes: patch test 2, 6 weeks after DPC sensitization. In the paper's terms, the treatment or condition label means: therapeutic diphenylcyclopropenone sensitization with weekly scalp DPC. The library was made by RACE. Sequenced using a NextSeq 500. TCRdb reworked the public reads: Q25 trimming with fastp, MiXCR clone assembly, productive beta chains retained. A single entry per CDR3 protein holds the most common genes and DNA from its merged rows. The sample profile shows more than 75,000 distinct CDR3 sequences; about 9.4% of them were found once. The ten largest make up 2% to 3% of the sample. The specimen comprised whole blood, sampled in connection with sensitization to the hapten diphenylcyclopropenone (DPC). The receptor set was obtained from a woman in her twenties or thirties with alopecia areata. Some clones in this sample may be carry-over from other donors' samples.

This clonotype was counted ten times or more. The V gene is TRBV10-3, the J gene TRBJ1-2; D is unresolved. CDR1 and CDR2 from the germline V gene are ENHRY and SYGVKD. Trimming pared 3 bases from V and 2 bases from J, leaving 7 bases between. The CDR3 runs 13 residues. The CDR3 loop reads CAISDQVNYGYTF. The CDR3 region has the DNA TGTGCCATCAGTGATCAAGTGAACTATGGCTACACCTTC.

This clonotype was recorded many times. V is TRBV7-2 and J is TRBJ2-2; 16 nucleotides match TRBD2. The CDR3 length is 18 residues. In germline, CDR1 is SGHTA, CDR2 FQGNSA. V trimming: 7 bases; J trimming: 6 bases; junction bases outside the gene matches: 11. CDR3 sequence: CASIPRGGLAGGAGELFF. The DNA for the CDR3 is TGTGCCAGCATCCCTCGCGGGGGACTAGCGGGAGGGGCCGGGGAGCTGTTTTTT.

As for this clonotype: With a much larger clone just one base away, this may be a read error. This sequence joins TRBV27 and TRBJ2-7; TRBD1 matches 7 bases. Germline-derived CDR1 and CDR2 are MNHEY and SMNVEV (reference sequence). The CDR3 consists of 13 residues. CDR3 protein: CASRRTGGYEEYF. CDR3 bases: TGTGCCAGCAGGAGGACAGGAGGCTACGAGGAGTACTTC.

This clonotype was recorded many times. The chain couples TRBV20-1 to TRBJ2-3; D gene ambiguous. The germline CDR1 and CDR2 sequences are DFQATT and SNEGSKA (reference sequence). The CDR3 runs 15 residues. The ends were cut back, 4 bases at V and 2 bases at J, with 16 bases in the middle. CDR3 sequence: CSATTTFTNTDTQYF. In nucleotides, the CDR3 is TGCAGTGCTACGACGACTTTCACTAACACAGATACGCAGTATTTT.

This clonotype has more than one count but fewer than ten. The rearrangement links TRBV28 to TRBJ1-5; D gene unclear. Trimming removed 3 bases at V and 6 bases at J, with 6 bases between. The CDR3 spans 12 residues. Germline assignment: CDR1 MDHEN and CDR2 SYDVKM. The CDR3 is CASSFGSQPQHF. In DNA, the CDR3 is TGTGCCAGCAGTTTTGGTAGTCAGCCCCAGCATTTT.

This clonotype was observed at least ten times. The chain recombines TRBV10-3 with TRBJ1-1, with D perhaps matching TRBD1 (5 bases). CDR1 and CDR2 from the germline V gene are ENHRY and SYGVKD. This CDR3 comprises 13 residues. Deletions cut 6 bases from V and 6 bases from J, with 14 bases between. This CDR3 reads CAIRADRNSEAFF. The CDR3 DNA sequence: TGTGCCATCAGAGCTGACAGAAACTCTGAAGCTTTCTTT.

This clonotype was seen repeatedly, ten times or more. The chain employs TRBV4-3 and TRBJ2-2, with TRBD2 identical over 13 bases. CDR3 length equals 18 residues. The V segment lost 1 base and the J segment 5 bases; nucleotides outside the gene matches: 7. In germline, CDR1 is LGHNA, CDR2 YSLEER. CDR3 DNA: TGCGCCAGCAGCCAAGTAGGACTAGCGGGGGCCTCGACCGGGGAGCTGTTTTTT. This codes for CASSQVGLAGASTGELFF.

This clonotype has just a few counts. J is TRBJ2-7 and V is TRBV4-3; 12 nucleotides match TRBD2. Germline CDR1 reads LGHNA; CDR2 reads YSLEER. The CDR3 length is 13 residues. The J segment lost 6 bases and the V segment lost 5 bases, leaving 2 bases of the junction unmatched. CDR3 nucleotides: TGCGCCAGCAGCACACTAGCGGGAGGCGAGCAGTACTTC. Translating it yields CASSTLAGGEQYF.

This clonotype was counted many times. This chain links TRBV12-5 with TRBJ1-5; unclear D gene. V shed 7 bases and J shed 6 bases, with 13 bases lying between them. The germline V gene has CDR1 LGHNT and CDR2 FRNRAP. The CDR3 loop spans 13 amino acids. CDR3 DNA sequence: TGTGCTAGTGCCCATGGTTGGGGTCAGCCCCAGCATTTT. The encoded protein is CASAHGWGQPQHF.

This clonotype appeared a few times. The rearrangement links TRBV28 to TRBJ2-1; 12 nucleotides align to TRBD2. The germline V gene has CDR1 MDHEN and CDR2 SYDVKM. V lost 5 bases and J lost 6; bases outside the gene matches: 5. This CDR3 has 15 amino acids. The CDR3 region is CASSPTSGSRNEQFF. CDR3 bases: TGTGCCAGCAGTCCGACTAGCGGGAGCCGCAATGAGCAGTTCTTC.

The table lists this clonotype with many counts. This chain links TRBV6-5 with TRBJ2-3; perhaps D is TRBD1 or TRBD2 (5 bases each). In germline, CDR1 is MNHEY, CDR2 SVGAGI. CDR3 length: 19 residues. Trimming stripped 5 bases from V and 2 bases from J, with 26 bases between. CDR3 in amino acids: CASSPGPGLQGDFTDTQYF. DNA for the CDR3: TGTGCCAGCAGTCCCGGTCCGGGTTTGCAGGGAGATTTCACAGATACGCAGTATTTT.

In its sample, this clonotype was seen many times. The V and J genes are TRBV20-1 and TRBJ1-5, with a weak D call TRBD1 (5 bases). The length of the CDR3 is 12 residues. Trimming took 0 bases from V and 6 from J, leaving 6 bases between them. Germline loops: CDR1 DFQATT, CDR2 SNEGSKA (reference sequence). CDR3 coding DNA: TGCAGTGCTAGAGATCAGGGTCAGCCCCAGCATTTT. Translation: CSARDQGQPQHF.

The chain uses TRBV28 and TRBJ2-1; no firm D call. Trimming shortened V by 5 bases and J by 9 bases, and 26 bases separated the two germline ends. Germline CDR1 reads MDHEN; CDR2 reads SYDVKM. The CDR3 runs to 17 residues. CDR3 DNA sequence: TGTGCCAGCAGTCAATTAGATTCTAGGAGAGTCGTTACTGAGCAGTTCTTC. As protein: CASSQLDSRRVVTEQFF.

This sequence joins TRBV13 and TRBJ2-3, with 8 positions matching TRBD1. Trimming at V came to 5 bases and at J to 2 bases, leaving 6 bases not matched to a gene. The CDR3 contains 15 residues. Germline V gives CDR1 PRHDT, CDR2 FYEKMQ (reference sequence). The CDR3 loop is CASSPRDRFTDTQYF. The CDR3 DNA is TGTGCCAGCAGCCCTCGGGACAGGTTCACAGATACGCAGTATTTT.

The table lists this clonotype with many counts. J is TRBJ2-1 and V is TRBV18; 9 bases align to TRBD2. The CDR3 covers 17 residues. Losses at the gene ends were 2 bases for V and 0 bases for J; bases not matched to a gene: 5. Looked up from germline, CDR1 is KGHSH and CDR2 is LQKENI. The CDR3 region has the DNA TGTGCCAGCTCACCAAGTAGCGGGAGACTCTCCTACAATGAGCAGTTCTTC. It specifies CASSPSSGRLSYNEQFF. Using reference TRBV18 and TRBJ2-1 for the parts outside the CDR3, the full variable domain is NAGVMQNPRHLVRRRGQEARLRCSPMKGHSHVYWYRQLPEEGLKFMVYLQKENIIDESGMPKERFSAEFPKEGPSILRIQQVVRGDSAAYFCASSPSSGRLSYNEQFFGPGTRLTVL.

In this sample, this clonotype turned up a few times. V and J are TRBV12-3 or TRBV12-4 and TRBJ1-5; a possible D gene is TRBD1 (5 bases). Deletions cut 1 base from V and 3 bases from J, with 10 bases between. The CDR3 contains 15 residues. The CDR3 sequence is CASSLDRQINQPQHF. DNA of the CDR3: TGTGCCAGCAGTTTAGATAGACAGATCAATCAGCCCCAGCATTTT.

This clonotype has ten or more counts. The rearrangement links TRBV6-2 or TRBV6-3 to TRBJ1-5; D gene ambiguous. The germline V gene encodes CDR1 MNHEY and CDR2 SVGEGT. CDR3 length: 15 residues. Trimming left V 7 bases short and J 0 bases short, with 13 bases between. The CDR3 DNA sequence: TGTGCCAGCAACAGCGTCTATTATAGCAATCAGCCCCAGCATTTT. Amino acid sequence: CASNSVYYSNQPQHF.

This clonotype was counted many times. V and J are TRBV3-1 and TRBJ2-7; TRBD2 matches at 11 bases. From germline, CDR1 is LGHDT and CDR2 YNNKEL (reference sequence). This CDR3 has 17 residues. Trimming removed 4 bases from V and 2 bases from J; junction bases left unmatched: 10. The CDR3 spells CASSPTSGGPTAYEQYF. The CDR3 coding sequence is TGTGCCAGCAGCCCTACTAGCGGGGGACCGACGGCCTACGAGCAGTACTTC.

This clonotype was recorded many times. The V and J genes are TRBV18 and TRBJ1-5; D gene unclear. Germline-derived CDR1 and CDR2 are KGHSH and LQKENI. The CDR3 is 17 amino acids. The V end lost 3 bases, the J end lost 2 bases, and 17 bases lay between the germline ends. Written as DNA, the CDR3 is TGTGCCAGCTCACCTCAACCGCAGGCGTCGCGCAATCAGCCCCAGCATTTT. Protein sequence: CASSPQPQASRNQPQHF. Using reference TRBV18 and TRBJ1-5 for the parts outside the CDR3, the full variable domain is NAGVMQNPRHLVRRRGQEARLRCSPMKGHSHVYWYRQLPEEGLKFMVYLQKENIIDESGMPKERFSAEFPKEGPSILRIQQVVRGDSAAYFCASSPQPQASRNQPQHFGDGTRLSIL.

This clonotype was observed at least ten times. The J gene is TRBJ1-1, the V gene TRBV5-6, with D possibly being TRBD1 (6 bases). This CDR3 comprises 14 residues. Trimming removed 6 bases from V and 5 bases from J, with 17 bases in between. Germline V gene sequence: CDR1 SGHDT, CDR2 YYEEEE. The CDR3 spells CASTRRGAGTEAFF. Written as DNA, the CDR3 is TGTGCCAGCACCAGGCGGGGGGCAGGTACTGAAGCTTTCTTT.

This clonotype has at least ten counts. The genes are TRBV7-9 and TRBJ1-2; the D gene is possibly TRBD1 (5 bases). This CDR3 spans 14 amino acids. Per the germline V gene, CDR1 is SEHNR and CDR2 is FQNEAQ (reference sequence). V lost 5 bases and J lost 4, with 14 bases in between. Here the CDR3 DNA reads TGTGCCAGCAGCGGGGGACTCCAAGGCTATGGCTACACCTTC. It encodes CASSGGLQGYGYTF.

This clonotype has ten or more counts. The J gene is TRBJ2-7, the V gene TRBV18; 7 bases agree with TRBD1. CDR3 length: 15 residues. Germline CDR1 and CDR2: KGHSH and LQKENI. Trimming at V came to 4 bases and at J to 6 bases, leaving 12 bases not matched to a gene. CDR3 in DNA: TGTGCCAGCTCACGAGGACAGGTCGGGATTGGCGAGCAGTACTTC. Translating gives CASSRGQVGIGEQYF.

The gene calls are TRBV28 and TRBJ1-4; 7 bases agree with TRBD1. This CDR3 contains 15 residues. With V trimmed by 5 bases and J by 4 bases, 7 bases remained unmatched. Germline V gene lookup returns CDR1 MDHEN and CDR2 SYDVKM. For the CDR3, the DNA is TGTGCCAGCAGTCCGGGACAGAGTGATAATGAAAAACTGTTTTTT. Amino acids: CASSPGQSDNEKLFF.

This chain connects TRBV25-1 to TRBJ2-7; either TRBD1 or TRBD2 may supply D (5 bases each). The germline V gene has CDR1 MGHDK and CDR2 SYGVNS. The CDR3 sequence is 12 residues long. Trimming cost V 5 bases and J 4 bases, with 9 bases left between them. The DNA for the CDR3 is TGTGCCAGCAGTTGGGGGATTTACGAGCAGTACTTC. Translating it yields CASSWGIYEQYF.